A selection of T cell receptor beta chains follows, all from one sample in a study of shared clonotypes between healthy human individuals. Some clones are missing from TCRdb's copy, which holds only in-frame ones; the method was immunoSEQ multiplex PCR. The data show about 2 million clones, 90% to 95% seen once. The specimen was naive CD4+ T cells sorted from blood. The receptors here all came from a man younger than 30 in good health. CDR3s include the opening cysteine and the closing phenylalanine or tryptophan. A D gene is named only where the DNA matches it firmly. Some rows mark clone size as missing; the rest say once, few, many or name a class of expanded clone.

TRBJ1-1 TRBD1 NA TRBV4-1 TGCGCCAGCAGCCAAGATCGTCCCGGGACAGGGATGAACACTGAAGCTTTCTTT CASSQDRPGTGMNTEAFF
TRBJ2-7 TRBD1 once TRBV5-6 TGTGCCAGCAGCTTTTCTCTCAGGGGGCAGTTTTACGAGCAGTACTTC CASSFSLRGQFYEQYF
TRBJ2-2 TRBD2 NA TRBV7-8 TGTGCCAGCAGCTTTCCCTCGGGAGGGCGCGACACCGGGGAGCTGTTTTTT CASSFPSGGRDTGELFF
TRBJ1-6 NA NA TRBV7-2 TGTGCCAGCAGCCCCTTTGGGCCAGGCAATAATTCACCCCTCCACTTT CASSPFGPGNNSPLHF
TRBJ2-4 NA NA TRBV19 TGTGCCAGTAGTATCCATTCGAAAGCCAAAAACATTCAGTACTTC CASSIHSKAKNIQYF
TRBJ2-7 TRBD2 NA TRBV18 TGTGCCAGCTCACTGCCTAGCGGGAGAGGTTCCTACGAGCAGTACTTC CASSLPSGRGSYEQYF
TRBJ2-1 NA NA TRBV6-1 TGTGCCAGCAGTGAAAGGGGCAACTTCCTTTACAATGAGCAGTTCTTC CASSERGNFLYNEQFF
TRBJ2-7 NA NA TRBV6-5 TGTGCCAGCAGTAAACCAGACTTATTAACCTACGAGCAGTACTTC CASSKPDLLTYEQYF
TRBJ2-1 NA NA TRBV2 TGTGCCAGCAGTGAGCAGGATGAGCAGTTCTTC CASSEQDEQFF
TRBJ2-1 TRBD2 once TRBV7-2 TGTGCCAGCAGCCCTTTGGCTAGCGGGAGCACTGAGCAGTTCTTC CASSPLASGSTEQFF
TRBJ1-6 TRBD1 NA TRBV6-1 TGTGCCAGCCGCCAGGGGGATTCACCCCTCCACTTT CASRQGDSPLHF
TRBJ2-1 NA NA TRBV5-1 TGCGCCAGCAGCTTGAATCCTTTAGCACCTGAGCAGTTCTTC CASSLNPLAPEQFF
TRBJ2-7 NA NA TRBV6-1 TGTGCCAGCAGTGTGTTCCAGGAGGAGTACGAGCAGTACTTC CASSVFQEEYEQYF
TRBJ2-5 NA NA TRBV20-1 TGCAGTGCAGGGGAGTCAGAGACCCAGTACTTC CSAGESETQYF
TRBJ2-1 NA NA TRBV27 TGTGCCAGCAGTTCTAGGGCGTCCTACAATGAGCAGTTCTTC CASSSRASYNEQFF
TRBJ2-5 TRBD1 NA TRBV6-5 TGTGCCAGCAGTTATACATTCACAGGGGGCCAAGAGACCCAGTACTTC CASSYTFTGGQETQYF
TRBJ2-2 NA NA TRBV6-5 TGTGCCAGCAGTTACCTTCTGGGCGCCGGGGAGCTGTTTTTT CASSYLLGAGELFF
TRBJ1-5 NA NA TRBV5-1 TGCGCCAGCAGCTTGAGTCACGGGGGGGACCAGCCCCAGCATTTT CASSLSHGGDQPQHF
TRBJ2-7 NA NA TRBV5-1 TGCGCCAGCAGCGCGCGGGACAGCTACGAGCAGTACTTC CASSARDSYEQYF
TRBJ1-5 TRBD1 NA TRBV15 TGTGCCACCAGCAGATTTACCGGGACAGGGCCCAATCAGCCCCAGCATTTT CATSRFTGTGPNQPQHF
TRBJ2-5 TRBD1 NA TRBV5-1 TGCGCCAGCAGCGTAGGACAGGGTATGGGGACCCAGTACTTC CASSVGQGMGTQYF
TRBJ2-5 NA NA TRBV4-1 TGCGCCAGCAGCCTAACCGGGACTCTAAAAGAGACCCAGTACTTC CASSLTGTLKETQYF
TRBJ1-6 NA NA TRBV27 TGTGCCAGCACTCGACAGTTAAATTCACCCCTCCACTTT CASTRQLNSPLHF
TRBJ2-3 TRBD2 NA TRBV10-1 TGCGCCAGCAGTGATCGGGGGGGCGTAGATACGCAGTATTTT CASSDRGGVDTQYF
TRBJ1-5 TRBD1 once TRBV19 TGTGCCAGTGGGACAGGCAATCAGCCCCAGCATTTT CASGTGNQPQHF
TRBJ1-5 NA NA TRBV4-1 TGCGCCAGCAGCACGGAAGGGAATCAGCCCCAGCATTTT CASSTEGNQPQHF
TRBJ1-5 NA NA TRBV7-4 TGTGCCAGCAGTACACTTCAGCCCCAGCATTTT CASSTLQPQHF
TRBJ2-7 NA NA TRBV30 TGTGCCTGGAGAGGCAGCTACGAGCAGTACTTC CAWRGSYEQYF
TRBJ2-7 TRBD1 NA TRBV5-4 TGTGCCAGCAGGCGTTGGGGACAGAGCTCCTACGAGCAGTACTTC CASRRWGQSSYEQYF
TRBJ2-3 TRBD1 NA TRBV7-9 TGTGCCAGCAGCTCCCGGACAGGTAAAGGGTCAGATACGCAGTATTTT CASSSRTGKGSDTQYF
TRBJ1-4 TRBD1 NA TRBV7-9 TGTGCCAGCAGCCCCATCGGGACAGGGGCTTTACGGCTGTTTTTT CASSPIGTGALRLFF
TRBJ2-1 NA NA TRBV19 TGTGCCAGTAGTGGAGTGACAGGCCTCTACAATGAGCAGTTCTTC CASSGVTGLYNEQFF
TRBJ2-3 NA NA TRBV5-1 TGCGCCAGCAGCTTGGCCCCAGTCACAGATACGCAGTATTTT CASSLAPVTDTQYF
TRBJ1-3 NA NA TRBV6-5 TGTGCCAGCAGTTACTCAGGGGGGTCCGGAAACACCATATATTTT CASSYSGGSGNTIYF
TRBJ2-5 NA NA TRBV18 TGTGCCAGCTCACCGCCGAAGGGAGGACAAGAGACCCAGTACTTC CASSPPKGGQETQYF
TRBJ1-1 NA NA TRBV2 TGTGCCAGCAGTGTGGACCAGAACACTGAAGCTTTCTTT CASSVDQNTEAFF
TRBJ2-3 NA NA TRBV10-2 TGCGCCAGCAGGAGGGGGGCCCCAGATACGCAGTATTTT CASRRGAPDTQYF
TRBJ1-5 NA NA TRBV30 TGTGCCTGGTCAGAGGGGGGGGACCAGCCCCAGCATTTT CAWSEGGDQPQHF
TRBJ2-5 TRBD1 NA TRBV5-1 TGCGCCAGCAGCTTGGACTTTCACAGGGGATCGGAAGAGACCCAGTACTTC CASSLDFHRGSEETQYF
TRBJ1-4 TRBD1 NA TRBV6-1 TGTGCCAGCACCTCAGGCGGGACAGGGAATGAAAAACTGTTTTTT CASTSGGTGNEKLFF
TRBJ2-7 NA NA TRBV6-1 TGTGCCAGCAGAGTAGCCAGCTCCTACGAGCAGTACTTC CASRVASSYEQYF
TRBJ1-1 NA once TRBV5-1 TGCGCCAGCAGCTTGGCCTCGGCGGAGACTGAAGCTTTCTTT CASSLASAETEAFF
TRBJ1-6 NA NA TRBV7-2 TGTGCCAGCAGCGCCCCTGCGGGGCGTTCACCCCTCCACTTT CASSAPAGRSPLHF
TRBJ2-1 TRBD2 NA TRBV28 TGTGCCAGCAGTCCAAGCGGGAGTGTTTCCTACAATGAGCAGTTCTTC CASSPSGSVSYNEQFF
TRBJ2-5 NA NA TRBV6-5 TGTGCCAGCAGTCGGCTGGGAGAGACCCAGTACTTC CASSRLGETQYF
TRBJ1-6 TRBD1 NA TRBV6-4 TGTGCCAGCAGTGACACTGGGACAGGCACCAATTCACCCCTCCACTTT CASSDTGTGTNSPLHF
TRBJ2-2 NA once TRBV7-3 TGTGCCAGCTCCCCCGGGGGCGCGAACACCGGGGAGCTGTTTTTT CASSPGGANTGELFF
TRBJ1-5 NA NA TRBV6-1 TGTGCCAGCTTATTACAGGGTAGCAATCAGCCCCAGCATTTT CASLLQGSNQPQHF
TRBJ2-1 NA NA TRBV6-4 TGTGCCAGCAGTGACCCGCGACGGCTTTCATACAATGAGCAGTTCTTC CASSDPRRLSYNEQFF
TRBJ1-1 TRBD1 NA TRBV5-1 TGCGCCAGCAGCTTGGGACAGGGCGGGAACACTGAAGCTTTCTTT CASSLGQGGNTEAFF
TRBJ1-2 NA once TRBV29-1 TGCAGCGTCAAGTATGGCTACACCTTC CSVKYGYTF
TRBJ1-1 NA NA TRBV11-2 TGTGCCAGCAGCTTAGTGCGGGGCGGGACTGAAGCTTTCTTT CASSLVRGGTEAFF
TRBJ1-5 NA NA TRBV6-4 TGTGCCAGCAGTTTTGTGGGAAACAGCAATCAGCCCCAGCATTTT CASSFVGNSNQPQHF